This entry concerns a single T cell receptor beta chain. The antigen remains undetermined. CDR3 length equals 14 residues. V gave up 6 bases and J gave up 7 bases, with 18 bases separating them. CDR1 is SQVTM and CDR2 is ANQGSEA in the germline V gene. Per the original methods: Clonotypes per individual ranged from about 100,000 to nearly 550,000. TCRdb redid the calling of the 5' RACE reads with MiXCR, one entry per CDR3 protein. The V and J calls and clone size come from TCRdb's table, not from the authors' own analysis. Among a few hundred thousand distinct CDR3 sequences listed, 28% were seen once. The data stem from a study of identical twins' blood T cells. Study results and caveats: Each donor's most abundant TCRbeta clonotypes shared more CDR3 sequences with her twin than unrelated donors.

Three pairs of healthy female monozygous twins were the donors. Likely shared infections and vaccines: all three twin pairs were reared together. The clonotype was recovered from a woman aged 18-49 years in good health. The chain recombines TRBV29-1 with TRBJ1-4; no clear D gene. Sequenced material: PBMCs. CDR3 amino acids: CSVAREGRGEKLFF. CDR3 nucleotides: TGCAGCGTGGCCCGCGAGGGCCGGGGTGAAAAACTGTTTTTT.